This T cell receptor beta chain was sequenced for a study of blood T cell repertoires in COVID-19. Study information: PBMCs, B-cell-depleted T cells, or T cells were the source of the cDNA or gDNA that made up the material.

The CDR3 has 17 amino acids. With 4 bases clipped from V and 9 bases from J, the junction kept 18 bases outside the gene matches. Germline-derived CDR1 and CDR2 are SGHVS and FQNEAQ. Clones were read by immunoSEQ multiplex PCR, and TCRdb kept only the in-frame ones, dropping some. The table lists some 210,000 clones, 81% of them singletons. This chain joins TRBV7-8 and TRBJ2-1; the match to TRBD1 covers 7 bases. The specimen was PBMCs or T cells enriched from blood (not recorded which). This sequence originates from a woman aged 45-59 years with acute COVID-19. This chain's CDR3 is CASSSRKNRDSRVEQFF. For the CDR3, the DNA is TGTGCCAGCAGCTCCCGAAAAAACCGGGACAGTCGCGTTGAGCAGTTCTTC.